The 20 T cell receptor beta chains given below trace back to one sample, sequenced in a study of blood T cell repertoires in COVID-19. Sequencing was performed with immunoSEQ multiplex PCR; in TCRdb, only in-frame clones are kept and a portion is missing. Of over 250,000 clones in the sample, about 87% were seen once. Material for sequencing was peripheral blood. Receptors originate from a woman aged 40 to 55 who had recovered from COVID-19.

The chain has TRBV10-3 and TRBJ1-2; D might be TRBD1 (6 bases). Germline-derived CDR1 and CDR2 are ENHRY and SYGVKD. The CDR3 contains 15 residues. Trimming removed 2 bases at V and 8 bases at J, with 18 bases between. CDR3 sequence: CAISESGQHKRGYTF. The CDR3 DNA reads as TGTGCCATCAGTGAGAGCGGACAGCACAAGCGGGGCTACACCTTC.

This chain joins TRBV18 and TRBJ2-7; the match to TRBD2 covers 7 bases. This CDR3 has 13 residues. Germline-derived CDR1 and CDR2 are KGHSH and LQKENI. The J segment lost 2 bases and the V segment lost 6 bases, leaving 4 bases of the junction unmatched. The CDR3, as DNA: TGTGCCAGCTCGGGGGGGTTGACCTACGAGCAGTACTTC. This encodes CASSGGLTYEQYF.

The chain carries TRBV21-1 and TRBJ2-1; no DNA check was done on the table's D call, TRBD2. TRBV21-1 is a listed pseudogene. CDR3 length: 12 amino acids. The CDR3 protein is CASSKAPGLQFF. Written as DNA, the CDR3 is TGTGCCAGCAGCAAAGCCCCGGGACTTCAGTTCTTC.

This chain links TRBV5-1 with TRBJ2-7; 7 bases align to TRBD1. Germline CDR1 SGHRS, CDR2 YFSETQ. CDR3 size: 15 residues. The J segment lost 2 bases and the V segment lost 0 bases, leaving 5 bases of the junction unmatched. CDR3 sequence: CASSLGVTGTYEQYF. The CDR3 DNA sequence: TGCGCCAGCAGCTTGGGGGTGACAGGGACCTACGAGCAGTACTTC.

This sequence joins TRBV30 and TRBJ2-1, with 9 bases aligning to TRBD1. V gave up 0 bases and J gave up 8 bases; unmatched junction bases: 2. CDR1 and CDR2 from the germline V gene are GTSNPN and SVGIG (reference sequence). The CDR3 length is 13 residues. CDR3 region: CAWSVDRGHEQFF. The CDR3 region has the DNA TGTGCCTGGAGTGTGGACAGGGGACATGAGCAGTTCTTC.

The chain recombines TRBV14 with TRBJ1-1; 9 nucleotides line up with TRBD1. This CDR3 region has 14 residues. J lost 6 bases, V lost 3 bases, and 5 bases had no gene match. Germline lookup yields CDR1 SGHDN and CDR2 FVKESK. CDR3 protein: CASSQPGTGSEAFF. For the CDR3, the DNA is TGTGCCAGCAGCCAGCCCGGGACAGGGTCTGAAGCTTTCTTT.

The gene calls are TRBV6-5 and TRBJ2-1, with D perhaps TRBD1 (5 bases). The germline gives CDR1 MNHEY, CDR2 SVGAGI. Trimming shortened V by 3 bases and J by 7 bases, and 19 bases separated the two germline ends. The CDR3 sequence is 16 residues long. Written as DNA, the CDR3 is TGTGCCAGCAGTTATGCCCCAGGGCCTCCCGGGAATGAGCAGTTCTTC. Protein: CASSYAPGPPGNEQFF.

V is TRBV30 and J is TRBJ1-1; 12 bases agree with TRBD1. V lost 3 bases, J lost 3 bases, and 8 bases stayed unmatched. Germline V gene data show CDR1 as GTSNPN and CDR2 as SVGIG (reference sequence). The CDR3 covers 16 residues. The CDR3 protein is CAWRGTGGSTYTEAFF. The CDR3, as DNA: TGTGCCTGGAGGGGGACAGGGGGCTCAACGTACACTGAAGCTTTCTTT.

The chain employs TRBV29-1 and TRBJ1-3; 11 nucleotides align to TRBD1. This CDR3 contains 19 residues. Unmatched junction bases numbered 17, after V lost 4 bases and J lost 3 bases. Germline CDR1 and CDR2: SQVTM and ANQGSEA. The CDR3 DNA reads TGCAGCGTTGCGGACAGGGGGCCGTTCTTAAAGGGGAATGGAAACACCATATATTTT. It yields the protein CSVADRGPFLKGNGNTIYF.

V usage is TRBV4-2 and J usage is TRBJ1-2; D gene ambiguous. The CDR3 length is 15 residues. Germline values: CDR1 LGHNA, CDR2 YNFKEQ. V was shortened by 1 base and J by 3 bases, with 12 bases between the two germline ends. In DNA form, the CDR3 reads TGTGCCAGCAGCCAAGTGGCCAGAACCGACTATGGCTACACCTTC. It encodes CASSQVARTDYGYTF.

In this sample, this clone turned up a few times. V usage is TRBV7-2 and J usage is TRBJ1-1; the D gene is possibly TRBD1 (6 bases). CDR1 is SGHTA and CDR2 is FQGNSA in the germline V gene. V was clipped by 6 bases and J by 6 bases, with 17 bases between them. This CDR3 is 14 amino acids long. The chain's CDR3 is CASSSGQGWSEAFF. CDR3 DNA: TGTGCCAGCAGTTCTGGGCAGGGGTGGTCTGAAGCTTTCTTT.

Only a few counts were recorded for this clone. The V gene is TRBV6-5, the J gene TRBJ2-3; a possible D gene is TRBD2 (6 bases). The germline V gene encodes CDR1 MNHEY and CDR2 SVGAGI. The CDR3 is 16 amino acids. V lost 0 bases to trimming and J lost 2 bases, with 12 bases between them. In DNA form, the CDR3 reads TGTGCCAGCAGTTACTCGAGTAGCGGATTCACAGATACGCAGTATTTT. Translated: CASSYSSSGFTDTQYF.

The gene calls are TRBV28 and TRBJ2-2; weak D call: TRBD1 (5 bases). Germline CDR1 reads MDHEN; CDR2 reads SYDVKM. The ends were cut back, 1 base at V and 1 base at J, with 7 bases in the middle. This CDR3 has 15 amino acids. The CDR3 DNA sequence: TGTGCCAGCAGTTTATACAGGCTGAACACCGGGGAGCTGTTTTTT. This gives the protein CASSLYRLNTGELFF.

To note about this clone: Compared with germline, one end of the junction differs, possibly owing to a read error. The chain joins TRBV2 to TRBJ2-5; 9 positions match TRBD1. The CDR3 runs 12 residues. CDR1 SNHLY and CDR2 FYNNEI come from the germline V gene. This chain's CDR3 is CAGRDRAETQYF. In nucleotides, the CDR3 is TGTGCCGGCAGGGACAGGGCGGAGACCCAGTACTTC. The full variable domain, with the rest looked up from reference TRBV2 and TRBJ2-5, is EPEVTQTPSHQVTQMGQEVILRCVPISNHLYFYWYRQILGQKVEFLVSFYNNEISEKSEIFDDQFSVERPDGSNFTLKIRSTKLEDSAMYFCAGRDRAETQYFGPGTRLLVL.

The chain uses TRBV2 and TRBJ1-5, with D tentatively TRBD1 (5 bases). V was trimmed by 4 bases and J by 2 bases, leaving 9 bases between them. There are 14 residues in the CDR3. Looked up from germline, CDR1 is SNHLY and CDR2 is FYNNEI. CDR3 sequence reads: CASSGWGGNQPQHF. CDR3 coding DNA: TGTGCCAGCAGTGGCTGGGGGGGCAATCAGCCCCAGCATTTT. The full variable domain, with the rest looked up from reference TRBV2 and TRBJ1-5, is EPEVTQTPSHQVTQMGQEVILRCVPISNHLYFYWYRQILGQKVEFLVSFYNNEISEKSEIFDDQFSVERPDGSNFTLKIRSTKLEDSAMYFCASSGWGGNQPQHFGDGTRLSIL.

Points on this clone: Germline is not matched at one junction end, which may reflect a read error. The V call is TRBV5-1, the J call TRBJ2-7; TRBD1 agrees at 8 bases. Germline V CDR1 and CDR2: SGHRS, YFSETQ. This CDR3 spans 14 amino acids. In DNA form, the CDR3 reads TGCGCCAGCAGATTGGGGAGGACAGGGTACGAGCAGTACTTC. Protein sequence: CASRLGRTGYEQYF.

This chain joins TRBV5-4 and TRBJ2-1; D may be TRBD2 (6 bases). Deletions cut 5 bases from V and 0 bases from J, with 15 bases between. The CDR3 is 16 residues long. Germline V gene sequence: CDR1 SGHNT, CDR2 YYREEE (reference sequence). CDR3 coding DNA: TGTGCCAGCAGTTGGGGACTTACGAGCTCCTACAATGAGCAGTTCTTC. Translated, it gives CASSWGLTSSYNEQFF.

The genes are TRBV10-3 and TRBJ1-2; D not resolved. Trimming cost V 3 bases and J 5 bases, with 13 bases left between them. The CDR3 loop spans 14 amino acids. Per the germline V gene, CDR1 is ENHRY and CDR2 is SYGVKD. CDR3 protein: CAISDLTSAYGYTF. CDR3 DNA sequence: TGTGCCATCAGTGATTTAACAAGCGCATATGGCTACACCTTC.

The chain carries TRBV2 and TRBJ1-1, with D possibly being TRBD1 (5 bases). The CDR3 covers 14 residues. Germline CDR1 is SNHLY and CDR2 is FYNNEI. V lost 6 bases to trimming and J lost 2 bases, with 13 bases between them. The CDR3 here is CASRVQTGNTEAFF. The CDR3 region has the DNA TGTGCCAGCAGGGTTCAAACAGGTAACACTGAAGCTTTCTTT.

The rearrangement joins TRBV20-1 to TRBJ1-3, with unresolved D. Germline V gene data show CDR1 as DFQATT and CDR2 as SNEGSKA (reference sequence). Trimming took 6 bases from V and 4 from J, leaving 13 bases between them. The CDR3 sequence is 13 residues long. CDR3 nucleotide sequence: TGCAGTGCGAGTCCTGGGAGGGGAAACACCATATATTTT. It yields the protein CSASPGRGNTIYF.